These T cell receptor beta chains were read from a single sample in a study of T cells in Graves' hyperthyroidism and ophthalmopathy. One entry per CDR3 protein, called by TCRdb with MiXCR from the multiplex PCR reads. The table shows approximately 410,000 distinct CDR3 sequences, with roughly 13% occurring only once. Material: blood. The receptors come from a woman younger than 30 with Graves' hyperthyroidism. Both conserved end residues are trimmed from each CDR3. Fields, in order: J gene, V gene, D gene, CDR3 protein. A D gene is named only where the DNA matches it firmly.

TRBJ2-2 | TRBV6-1 | - | ASSYGSGTGELF
TRBJ2-7 | TRBV3-1 | - | ASSQTTFSYEQY
TRBJ2-1 | TRBV27 | - | ASRSLLSSYNEQF
TRBJ2-2 | TRBV7-9 | TRBD1 | ASSSMKTGSNTGELF
TRBJ2-5 | TRBV30 | TRBD2 | AWRGSGRSGETQY
TRBJ2-2 | TRBV28 | - | ASSFTGIDGELF
TRBJ2-7 | TRBV29-1 | - | SVTDIYEQY
TRBJ1-3 | TRBV30 | - | AWSRFSGNTIY
TRBJ1-5 | TRBV12-5 | - | ASGLYRTALGPQH
TRBJ2-7 | TRBV6-1 | TRBD2 | ASTTSGIEQY
TRBJ1-2 | TRBV28 | TRBD1 | ASSLETGGVGGYT
TRBJ2-1 | TRBV20-1 | - | SADGTLGEQF
TRBJ2-7 | TRBV28 | - | ASSPANSYEQY
TRBJ1-1 | TRBV25-1 | - | ASSEEGELGTEAF
TRBJ1-1 | TRBV19 | - | ASSFGSPGTEAF
TRBJ2-3 | TRBV5-4 | - | ASSLSQGPDTQY
TRBJ2-1 | TRBV6-5 | - | ASITPHGQF
TRBJ2-1 | TRBV9 | TRBD2 | ASSFGTSGNYNEQF
TRBJ2-1 | TRBV15 | - | ATSRLLGIEQF
TRBJ2-7 | TRBV5-1 | - | ASSLVGGTYEQY
TRBJ2-3 | TRBV20-1 | - | SARDTPHTDTQY
TRBJ1-5 | TRBV20-1 | - | SANSNSNQPQH
TRBJ2-7 | TRBV19 | - | ASSSRLNTYEQY
TRBJ2-7 | TRBV28 | TRBD1 | ASSLEWGTGGYEQY
TRBJ2-3 | TRBV2 | TRBD1 | ASSGTGGGGDTQY
TRBJ1-2 | TRBV3-1 | - | ASRNHASNYGYT
TRBJ2-3 | TRBV27 | TRBD2 | ASSLRARTSGGKDTQY
TRBJ1-4 | TRBV28 | TRBD1 | ASSLGTGEVANEKLF
TRBJ2-7 | TRBV7-2 | TRBD2 | ASSFRGRDNEQY
TRBJ2-1 | TRBV3-1 | - | ASSQVRIGSYNEQF
TRBJ1-4 | TRBV12-3/TRBV12-4 | TRBD1 | ASSVSHRGEKLF
TRBJ1-6 | TRBV7-2 | - | ASSLYQGPSGVPLH
TRBJ1-5 | TRBV20-1 | TRBD1 | SAPLQGSPQH
TRBJ1-5 | TRBV28 | - | ASRPPGNQPQH
TRBJ1-5 | TRBV12-3/TRBV12-4 | - | ASSLSGYQPQH
TRBJ1-1 | TRBV29-1 | - | SVGRVGRGNEAF